This passage covers 28 T cell receptor beta chains from one sample sequenced in a study of T cells in Graves' hyperthyroidism and ophthalmopathy. TCR beta CDR3 region amplification was performed from RNA transcripts. An initial round of RT-PCR targeting the TCR CDR3 relied on the HTBI primer set. TCRdb called the multiplex PCR reads again in MiXCR, with one record for every CDR3 protein. The sample lists roughly 550,000 distinct CDR3 sequences, about 16% seen once, with around 32% in the top ten. The sequenced material came from blood. These receptors came from a woman aged 25 to 39 with Graves' ophthalmopathy.

The chain couples TRBV28 to TRBJ1-1, with a tentative D call TRBD1 (5 bases). The CDR3 sequence is 18 residues long. The germline V gene encodes CDR1 MDHEN and CDR2 SYDVKM. Trimming took off 5 bases at V and 4 bases at J, with 26 bases between the two ends. The CDR3 protein is CASSDFWDLKKGGTEAFF. The DNA for the CDR3 is TGTGCCAGCAGTGATTTCTGGGACCTAAAAAAGGGTGGCACTGAAGCTTTCTTT.

This clonotype showed up many times. V and J are TRBV28 and TRBJ2-1, with 8 bases lining up with TRBD2. With V trimmed by 6 bases and J by 13 bases, 8 bases remained unmatched. The CDR3 consists of 12 residues. The germline V gene encodes CDR1 MDHEN and CDR2 SYDVKM. The CDR3 DNA reads TGTGCCAGCAGACGAACAGCGGGGGTTCAGTTCTTC. Its translation: CASRRTAGVQFF.

This clonotype was counted ten times or more. This chain links TRBV11-2 with TRBJ2-7, with D possibly being TRBD1 (7 bases). The CDR3 is made up of 15 amino acids. CDR1 is SGHAT and CDR2 is FQNNGV in the germline V gene. V lost 1 base and J 7 bases, leaving 17 bases between the germline ends. CDR3 loop: CASSLAGGTVGEQYF. Written as DNA, the CDR3 is TGTGCCAGCAGCTTAGCTGGGGGGACAGTTGGTGAGCAGTACTTC.

This clonotype was observed a few times. The chain has TRBV24-1 and TRBJ1-2; 8 bases line up with TRBD1. Germline CDR1 reads KGHDR; CDR2 reads SFDVKD. The CDR3 is 16 residues long. V lost 7 bases, J lost 0 bases, and 9 bases stayed unmatched. The CDR3 nucleotides are TGTGCCACCAGCCTTCACAGGGGGGGGGCTAACTATGGCTACACCTTC. This gives the protein CATSLHRGGANYGYTF.

V usage is TRBV6-6 and J usage is TRBJ2-1; 7 bases are shared with TRBD1. J gave up 5 bases and V 0 bases, and 16 bases lay outside the gene matches. CDR1 and CDR2 from the germline V gene are MNHNY and SVGAGI (reference sequence). The CDR3 consists of 19 residues. DNA for the CDR3: TGTGCCAGCAGTTACTCCCTAGGACAGGTGGGGTTTTCCGACAATGAGCAGTTCTTC. It codes for CASSYSLGQVGFSDNEQFF.

This clonotype has a count of ten or more. This chain uses TRBV20-1 with TRBJ2-1, with D possibly matching TRBD2 (5 bases). The CDR3 consists of 13 residues. The germline CDR1 and CDR2 sequences are DFQATT and SNEGSKA (reference sequence). The V and J ends lost 5 bases and 0 bases respectively, with 8 bases between them. This CDR3 is CSARGASYNEQFF. Here the CDR3 DNA reads TGCAGTGCTCGGGGAGCCTCCTACAATGAGCAGTTCTTC.

There are many counts of this clonotype. This chain uses TRBV28 with TRBJ2-5, with D perhaps matching TRBD2 (6 bases). CDR1 and CDR2 from the germline V gene are MDHEN and SYDVKM. CDR3 size: 14 residues. Trimming pared 3 bases from V and 7 bases from J, leaving 15 bases between. For the CDR3, the DNA is TGTGCCAGCAGTTTTTTAGGGCAGGGAGGGACCCAGTACTTC. It is translated as CASSFLGQGGTQYF.

The rearrangement joins TRBV29-1 to TRBJ1-6; D is ambiguous. In germline, CDR1 is SQVTM, CDR2 ANQGSEA. There are 14 residues in the CDR3. V was clipped by 4 bases and J by 3 bases, with 10 bases between them. The CDR3 DNA is TGCAGCGTTGTCGCCCAGAACTATAATTCACCCCTCCACTTT. Its protein is CSVVAQNYNSPLHF.

Worth noting for this clonotype: This may arise from a read error, as a much more abundant clone is one base away. The CDR3 does not end in the conserved phenylalanine or tryptophan, so this is likely a read error. This chain connects TRBV9 to TRBJ2-5; TRBD2 is a possible D gene (5 bases). Germline loops: CDR1 SGDLS, CDR2 YYNGEE. The CDR3 sequence is 14 residues long. Trimming left V 0 bases short and J 2 bases short, with 8 bases between. In nucleotides, the CDR3 is TGTGCCAGCAGCGTAGCTTCGGGGCAAGAGACCCAGTACTCC. Translating gives CASSVASGQETQYS.

This clonotype was detected only a few times. The chain uses TRBV29-1 and TRBJ2-7; 8 nucleotides align to TRBD2. The CDR3 covers 12 residues. Trimming took 6 bases from V and 7 from J; bases not matched to a gene: 8. Germline V gives CDR1 SQVTM, CDR2 ANQGSEA. The CDR3 bases are TGCAGCGTCGTAGCGGGAACGGATGAGCAGTACTTC. The encoded protein is CSVVAGTDEQYF.

This clonotype was seen at least ten times. The rearrangement links TRBV6-1 to TRBJ2-1; 12 bases line up with TRBD2. The CDR3 covers 15 residues. V gave up 4 bases and J gave up 9 bases; unmatched junction bases: 7. Germline CDR1 reads MNHNS; CDR2 reads SASEGT. The CDR3 here is CASSGLAGEGIEQFF. Written as DNA, the CDR3 is TGTGCCAGCAGTGGACTAGCGGGAGAAGGGATTGAGCAGTTCTTC.

This clonotype was detected only once. The chain couples TRBV6-1 to TRBJ2-1; tentatively, D is TRBD2 (5 bases). The CDR3 sequence is 16 residues long. The germline gives CDR1 MNHNS, CDR2 SASEGT. Trimming removed 6 bases at V and 8 bases at J, with 23 bases between. The CDR3 here is CASSLPPVLVGDEQFF. CDR3 in DNA: TGTGCCAGCAGCTTGCCCCCGGTACTAGTGGGAGATGAGCAGTTCTTC.

In its sample, this clonotype was seen many times. The rearrangement uses TRBV7-2 and TRBJ2-7; D ambiguous. The CDR3 has 13 amino acids. V was pared by 4 bases and J by 2 bases, with 9 bases between. The germline gives CDR1 SGHTA, CDR2 FQGNSA. CDR3 amino acids: CASSSAETYEQYF. CDR3 bases: TGTGCCAGCAGCTCGGCAGAGACCTACGAGCAGTACTTC. Full variable domain (rest looked up from reference TRBV7-2 and TRBJ2-7): GAGVSQSPSNKVTEKGKDVELRCDPISGHTALYWYRQSLGQGLEFLIYFQGNSAPDKSGLPSDRFSAERTGGSVSTLTIQRTQQEDSAVYLCASSSAETYEQYFGPGTRLTVT.

This clonotype was counted ten times or more. The chain links TRBV5-1 to TRBJ2-7, with TRBD2 matching 7 bases. The junction had 2 bases not matched to a gene; V was cut back by 2 bases and J by 0 bases. Germline loops: CDR1 SGHRS, CDR2 YFSETQ. This CDR3 is 14 amino acids long. The CDR3 DNA reads as TGCGCCAGCAGCTTCCGCGGGAGCTCCTACGAGCAGTACTTC. Translating it yields CASSFRGSSYEQYF. Together with reference TRBV5-1 and TRBJ2-7, the CDR3 gives the full variable domain: KAGVTQTPRYLIKTRGQQVTLSCSPISGHRSVSWYQQTPGQGLQFLFEYFSETQRNKGNFPGRFSGRQFSNSRSEMNVSTLELGDSALYLCASSFRGSSYEQYFGPGTRLTVT.

The chain links TRBV7-6 to TRBJ2-1; D gene uncertain. CDR3 length equals 16 residues. Germline CDR1 and CDR2: SGHVS and FNYEAQ. Trimming removed 1 base at V and 0 bases at J, with 10 bases between. The CDR3 loop reads CASSLDGRSSYNEQFF. The CDR3 bases are TGTGCCAGCAGCTTAGACGGTCGTAGCTCCTACAATGAGCAGTTCTTC.

This clonotype was counted many times. Here the CDR3 DNA reads TGTGCCAGCAACGAGCGGGGAGCCTACGAGCAGTACTTC. Translation: CASNERGAYEQYF. This sequence joins TRBV2 and TRBJ2-7; TRBD2 agrees at 7 bases. This CDR3 is 13 amino acids long. With 7 bases clipped from V and 2 bases from J, the junction kept 5 bases outside the gene matches. The V gene's germline CDR1 is SNHLY and CDR2 FYNNEI.

This clonotype was observed many times. V usage is TRBV20-1 and J usage is TRBJ2-2; TRBD1 agrees at 7 bases. The CDR3 contains 17 residues. The V gene end was trimmed by 7 bases and the J gene end by 3 bases; junction bases not matched to a gene: 17. The germline V gene encodes CDR1 DFQATT and CDR2 SNEGSKA (reference sequence). The CDR3 DNA reads as TGCAGTGAATTGTATGACAGGGCGTTGCTGGACACCGGGGAGCTGTTTTTT. Residues: CSELYDRALLDTGELFF.

This clonotype was recorded at least ten times. V gene TRBV3-1 combines with J gene TRBJ1-1; D call uncertain. The CDR3 runs to 14 residues. The germline V and J ends were trimmed by 4 bases and 4 bases, with 13 bases remaining between them. Germline V CDR1 and CDR2: LGHDT, YNNKEL (reference sequence). The CDR3 nucleotides are TGTGCCAGCAGCCCGGGCGGGATGAGCACTGAAGCTTTCTTT. Amino acids: CASSPGGMSTEAFF.

With regard to this clonotype: Just one base apart from a much larger clone, this may be a read error. V usage is TRBV7-2 and J usage is TRBJ2-7, with no clear D. Trimming pared 1 base from V and 8 bases from J, leaving 6 bases between. CDR3 size: 11 residues. In germline, CDR1 is SGHTA, CDR2 FQGNSA. CDR3 in DNA: TGTGCCAGCAGCTTAGGACCGCAGCAGTACTTC. Its translation is CASSLGPQQYF.

This clonotype showed up many times. One end of the junction is discordant with germline, which a read error may explain. The CDR3 is CASREDTQYF. The CDR3 nucleotides are TGTGCCAGCAGGGAAGATACGCAGTATTTT. The gene calls are TRBV6-1 and TRBJ2-3; D unclear. CDR3 length: 10 residues. Looked up from germline, CDR1 is MNHNS and CDR2 is SASEGT.

V gene TRBV10-3 combines with J gene TRBJ2-4; 8 bases fit TRBD1. Germline CDR1 reads ENHRY; CDR2 reads SYGVKD. The CDR3 contains 14 residues. The trim removed 3 bases at V and 8 bases at J, leaving 6 bases unmatched. The CDR3 reads CAISDNRGMDIQYF. CDR3 sequence (DNA): TGTGCCATCAGTGACAACAGGGGGATGGACATTCAGTACTTC.

The table lists this clonotype with many counts. The genes are TRBV12-3 or TRBV12-4 and TRBJ2-7; 7 bases agree with TRBD1. The CDR3 runs to 16 residues. V dropped 7 bases and J dropped 1; count of bases not matched to a gene: 13. CDR3 sequence: CASTHIGGAMSYEQYF. CDR3 in DNA: TGTGCCAGCACCCATATAGGGGGCGCGATGTCCTACGAGCAGTACTTC.

The chain joins TRBV24-1 to TRBJ1-4; a weak D match, TRBD1 (6 bases). The CDR3 loop spans 14 amino acids. Germline CDR1 and CDR2: KGHDR and SFDVKD. The germline V and J ends were trimmed by 4 bases and 8 bases, with 13 bases remaining between them. CDR3 protein: CATSEGGQREKLFF. CDR3 nucleotides: TGTGCCACCAGTGAGGGGGGGCAACGGGAAAAACTGTTTTTT.

This clonotype showed up just a few times. The chain is built from TRBV4-2 and TRBJ2-5, with TRBD2 matching over 13 bases. The CDR3 contains 16 residues. Germline V lookup: CDR1 LGHNA, CDR2 YNFKEQ. J was trimmed by 4 bases and V by 3 bases; bases with no gene match: 5. CDR3 region: CASSQGTSGRAETQYF. The CDR3 bases are TGTGCCAGCAGCCAGGGTACTAGCGGGAGGGCAGAGACCCAGTACTTC.

This clonotype was seen at least ten times. The chain has TRBV13 and TRBJ2-1; 7 bases map to TRBD2. The trim removed 1 base at V and 4 bases at J, leaving 10 bases unmatched. The CDR3 runs 17 residues. Germline assignment: CDR1 PRHDT and CDR2 FYEKMQ (reference sequence). DNA for the CDR3: TGTGCCAGCAGCTTAGCCCAAGGATCGGGAGGATACAATGAGCAGTTCTTC. Translated: CASSLAQGSGGYNEQFF.

This clonotype came up many times. The chain has TRBV5-1 and TRBJ2-7; no clear D. From germline, CDR1 is SGHRS and CDR2 YFSETQ. CDR3 length equals 15 residues. V dropped 1 base and J dropped 0 bases, with 11 bases sitting between them. The CDR3 region has the DNA TGCGCCAGCAGCTTGACAGTGAGGAGCTCCTACGAGCAGTACTTC. Translated: CASSLTVRSSYEQYF.

The V gene is TRBV28, the J gene TRBJ2-7; 12 bases map to TRBD2. The V gene's germline CDR1 is MDHEN and CDR2 SYDVKM. Trimming took 1 base from V and 2 from J; bases not matched to a gene: 6. CDR3 length: 17 residues. The CDR3 DNA reads TGTGCCAGCAGTTTATTCTCTAGCGGGAGGGTCACCTACGAGCAGTACTTC. It specifies CASSLFSSGRVTYEQYF.

This chain links TRBV5-4 with TRBJ1-4, with D possibly TRBD1 on 5 matching bases. CDR3 length equals 15 residues. The germline V gene has CDR1 SGHNT and CDR2 YYREEE (reference sequence). V was clipped by 3 bases and J by 0 bases, with 9 bases between them. As DNA, the CDR3 is TGTGCCAGCAGCTCCCGACAGTCAACTAATGAAAAACTGTTTTTT. Translation gives CASSSRQSTNEKLFF.